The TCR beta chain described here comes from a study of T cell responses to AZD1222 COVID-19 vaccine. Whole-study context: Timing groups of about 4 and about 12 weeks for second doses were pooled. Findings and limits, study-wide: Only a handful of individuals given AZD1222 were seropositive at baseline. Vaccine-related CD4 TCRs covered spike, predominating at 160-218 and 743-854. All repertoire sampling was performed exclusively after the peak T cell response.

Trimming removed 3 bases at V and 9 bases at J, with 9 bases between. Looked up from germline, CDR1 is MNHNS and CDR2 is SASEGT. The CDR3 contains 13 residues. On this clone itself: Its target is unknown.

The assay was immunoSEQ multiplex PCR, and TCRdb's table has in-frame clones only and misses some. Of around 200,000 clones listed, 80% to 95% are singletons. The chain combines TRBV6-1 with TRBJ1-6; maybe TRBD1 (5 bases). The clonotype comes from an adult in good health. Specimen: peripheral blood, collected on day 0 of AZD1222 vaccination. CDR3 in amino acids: CASSEQGSSPLHF. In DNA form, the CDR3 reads TGTGCCAGCAGTGAGCAGGGTTCTTCACCCCTCCACTTT.